This record concerns one TCR beta chain sequence. What it recognizes is unknown. Some clones are missing from TCRdb's copy, which holds only in-frame ones; the method was immunoSEQ multiplex PCR. Found here are tens of thousands of clones, over 70% of them singletons; the top ten hold more than 1%. Trimming took 0 bases from V and 0 from J, leaving 9 bases between them. The CDR3 is 15 residues long. Per germline, CDR1 MNHEY and CDR2 SVGAGI. This record belongs to a study of OX40 agonist ivuxolimab in advanced cancers. About the study: Ivuxolimab, an agonistic anti-OX40 (CD134) antibody, was given to patients. Head and neck, renal cell, melanoma or hepatocellular carcinoma were the cancers that dose-escalation patients had. Study-wide points: Among the lowest peripheral clonal expansion occurred in 0.1-3.0 mg/kg partial responders. CD4+ T cells averaged fewer expanded clones than CD8+ T cells.

This TCR was sampled from an adult with an advanced solid tumor such as melanoma, head and neck, liver or kidney cancer. The chain uses TRBV6-5 and TRBJ2-7; D not certain. The source was CD4+ or CD8+ T cells sorted from blood, collected in a trial of the OX40 agonist ivuxolimab. CDR3 DNA sequence: TGTGCCAGCAGTTACTCGCCAGCTAGCTCCTACGAGCAGTACTTC. Its protein product is CASSYSPASSYEQYF.